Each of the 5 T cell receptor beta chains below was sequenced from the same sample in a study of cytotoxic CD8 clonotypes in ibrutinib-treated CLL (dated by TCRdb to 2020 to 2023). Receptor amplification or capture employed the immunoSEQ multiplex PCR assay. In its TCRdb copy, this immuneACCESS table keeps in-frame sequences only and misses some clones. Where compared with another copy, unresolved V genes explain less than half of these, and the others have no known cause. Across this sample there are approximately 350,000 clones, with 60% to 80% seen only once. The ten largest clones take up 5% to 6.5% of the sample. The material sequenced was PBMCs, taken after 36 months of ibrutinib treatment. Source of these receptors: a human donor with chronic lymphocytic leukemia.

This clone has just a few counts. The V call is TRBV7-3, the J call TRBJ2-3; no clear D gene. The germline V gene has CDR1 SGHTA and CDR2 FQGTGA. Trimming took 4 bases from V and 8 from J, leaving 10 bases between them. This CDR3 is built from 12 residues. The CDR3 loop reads CASSSIDGTQYF. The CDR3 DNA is TGTGCCAGCAGCTCAATCGATGGTACGCAGTATTTT. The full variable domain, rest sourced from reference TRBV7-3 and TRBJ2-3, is GAGVSQTPSNKVTEKGKYVELRCDPISGHTALYWYRQSLGQGPEFLIYFQGTGAADDSGLPNDRFFAVRPEGSVSTLKIQRTERGDSAVYLCASSSIDGTQYFGPGTRLTVL.

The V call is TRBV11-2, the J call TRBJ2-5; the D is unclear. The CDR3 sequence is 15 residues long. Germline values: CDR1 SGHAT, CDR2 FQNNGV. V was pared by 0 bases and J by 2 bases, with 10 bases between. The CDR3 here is CASSLEGRLQETQYF. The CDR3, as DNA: TGTGCCAGCAGCTTAGAGGGCAGACTTCAAGAGACCCAGTACTTC.

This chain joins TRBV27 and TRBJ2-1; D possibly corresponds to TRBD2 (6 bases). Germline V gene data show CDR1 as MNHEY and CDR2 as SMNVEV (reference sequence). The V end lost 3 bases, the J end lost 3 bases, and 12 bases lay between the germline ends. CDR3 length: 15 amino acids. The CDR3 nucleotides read TGTGCCAGCAGTTTCGGACTACCCAACTACAATGAGCAGTTCTTC. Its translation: CASSFGLPNYNEQFF.

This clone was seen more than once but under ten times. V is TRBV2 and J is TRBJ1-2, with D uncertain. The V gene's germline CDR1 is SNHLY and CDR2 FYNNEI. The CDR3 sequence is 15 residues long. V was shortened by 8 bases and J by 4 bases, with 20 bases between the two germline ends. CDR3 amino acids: CASPRSGLPGYGYTF. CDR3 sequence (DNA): TGTGCCAGCCCCCGGTCGGGATTACCAGGCTATGGCTACACCTTC.

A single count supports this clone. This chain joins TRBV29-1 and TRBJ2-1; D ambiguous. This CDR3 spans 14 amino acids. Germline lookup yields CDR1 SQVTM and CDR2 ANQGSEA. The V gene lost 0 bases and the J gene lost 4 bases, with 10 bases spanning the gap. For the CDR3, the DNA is TGCAGCGTTGAAGATGGGCCCCTGTACAATGAGCAGTTCTTC. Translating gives CSVEDGPLYNEQFF.